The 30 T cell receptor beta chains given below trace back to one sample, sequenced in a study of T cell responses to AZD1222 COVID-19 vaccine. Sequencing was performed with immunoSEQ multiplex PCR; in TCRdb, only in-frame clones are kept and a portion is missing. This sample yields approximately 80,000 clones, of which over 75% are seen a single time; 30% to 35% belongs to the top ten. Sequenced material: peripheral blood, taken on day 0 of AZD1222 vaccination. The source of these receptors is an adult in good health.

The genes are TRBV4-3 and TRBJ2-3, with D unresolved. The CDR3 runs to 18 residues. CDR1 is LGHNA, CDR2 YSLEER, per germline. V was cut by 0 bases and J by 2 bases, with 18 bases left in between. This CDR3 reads CASSQDHPSNWFTDTQYF. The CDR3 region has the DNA TGCGCCAGCAGCCAAGATCATCCCTCCAACTGGTTCACAGATACGCAGTATTTT.

CDR3 sequence: CASSIRQGRNYGYTF. The CDR3 coding sequence is TGTGCCAGTAGTATAAGACAGGGGAGGAACTATGGCTACACCTTC. This sequence joins TRBV19 and TRBJ1-2, with TRBD1 matching over 8 bases. Unmatched junction bases numbered 4, after V lost 2 bases and J lost 2 bases. Germline CDR1 LNHDA, CDR2 SQIVND (reference sequence). This CDR3 comprises 15 residues.

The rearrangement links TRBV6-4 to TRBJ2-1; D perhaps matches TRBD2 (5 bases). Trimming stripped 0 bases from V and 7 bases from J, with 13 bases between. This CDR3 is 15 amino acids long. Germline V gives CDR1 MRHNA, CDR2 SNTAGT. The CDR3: CASSDSRGSPNEQFF. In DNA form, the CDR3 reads TGTGCCAGCAGTGACTCTCGCGGGTCCCCGAATGAGCAGTTCTTC.

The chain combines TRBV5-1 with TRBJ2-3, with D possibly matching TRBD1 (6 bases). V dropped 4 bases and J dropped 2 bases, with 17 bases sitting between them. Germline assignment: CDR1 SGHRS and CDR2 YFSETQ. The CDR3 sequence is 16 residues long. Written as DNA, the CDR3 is TGCGCCAGCAGCGGGATCATTGGGGGCACCACAGATACGCAGTATTTT. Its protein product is CASSGIIGGTTDTQYF. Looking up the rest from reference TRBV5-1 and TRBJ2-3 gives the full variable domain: KAGVTQTPRYLIKTRGQQVTLSCSPISGHRSVSWYQQTPGQGLQFLFEYFSETQRNKGNFPGRFSGRQFSNSRSEMNVSTLELGDSALYLCASSGIIGGTTDTQYFGPGTRLTVL.

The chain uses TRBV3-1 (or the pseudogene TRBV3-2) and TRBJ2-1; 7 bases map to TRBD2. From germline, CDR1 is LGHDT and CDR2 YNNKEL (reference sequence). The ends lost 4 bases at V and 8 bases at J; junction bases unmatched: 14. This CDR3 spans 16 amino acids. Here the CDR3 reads CASSPIVGGGLDEQFF. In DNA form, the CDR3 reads TGTGCCAGCAGCCCTATAGTCGGGGGAGGGTTAGATGAGCAGTTCTTC.

CDR3 residues: CATSDTRTSGGTDTQYF. DNA for the CDR3: TGTGCCACCAGTGATACCCGGACTAGCGGAGGCACAGATACGCAGTATTTT. This sequence joins TRBV24-1 and TRBJ2-3, with 10 bases matching TRBD2. The CDR3 covers 17 residues. Per the germline V gene, CDR1 is KGHDR and CDR2 is SFDVKD. J gave up 1 base and V 3 bases, and 6 bases lay outside the gene matches.

The CDR3 here is CASSFGTQPQHF. DNA for the CDR3: TGTGCCAGCAGCTTCGGGACTCAGCCCCAGCATTTT. This chain uses TRBV7-9 with TRBJ1-5; TRBD1 might be the D (5 bases). The V and J ends lost 3 bases and 6 bases respectively, with 6 bases between them. The germline CDR1 and CDR2 sequences are SEHNR and FQNEAQ (reference sequence). This CDR3 has 12 amino acids. Full variable domain (remainder filled in from reference TRBV7-9 and TRBJ1-5): DTGVSQNPRHKITKRGQNVTFRCDPISEHNRLYWYRQTLGQGPEFLTYFQNEAQLEKSRLLSDRFSAERPKGSFSTLEIQRTEQGDSAMYLCASSFGTQPQHFGDGTRLSIL.

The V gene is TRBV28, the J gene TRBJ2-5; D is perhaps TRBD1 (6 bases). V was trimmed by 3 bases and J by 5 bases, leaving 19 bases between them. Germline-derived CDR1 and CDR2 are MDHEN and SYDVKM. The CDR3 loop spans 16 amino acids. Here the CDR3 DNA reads TGTGCCAGCAGTTTCACAGGGAAGGTGCCGGGGGAGACCCAGTACTTC. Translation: CASSFTGKVPGETQYF. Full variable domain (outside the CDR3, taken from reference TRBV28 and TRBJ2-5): DVKVTQSSRYLVKRTGEKVFLECVQDMDHENMFWYRQDPGLGLRLIYFSYDVKMKEKGDIPEGYSVSREKKERFSLILESASTNQTSMYLCASSFTGKVPGETQYFGPGTRLLVL.

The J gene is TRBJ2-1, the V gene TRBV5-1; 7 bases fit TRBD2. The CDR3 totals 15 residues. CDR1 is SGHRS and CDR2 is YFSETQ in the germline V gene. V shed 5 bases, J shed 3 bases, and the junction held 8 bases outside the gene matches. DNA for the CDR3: TGCGCCAGCAGAGATCCACAGCGGGGCTACAATGAGCAGTTCTTC. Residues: CASRDPQRGYNEQFF.

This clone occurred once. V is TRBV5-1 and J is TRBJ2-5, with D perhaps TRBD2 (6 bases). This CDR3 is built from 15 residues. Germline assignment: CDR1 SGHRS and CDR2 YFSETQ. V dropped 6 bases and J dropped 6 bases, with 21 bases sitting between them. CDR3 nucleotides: TGCGCCAGCACCAAATCGGGAGATACGGTGAAGACCCAGTACTTC. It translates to CASTKSGDTVKTQYF.

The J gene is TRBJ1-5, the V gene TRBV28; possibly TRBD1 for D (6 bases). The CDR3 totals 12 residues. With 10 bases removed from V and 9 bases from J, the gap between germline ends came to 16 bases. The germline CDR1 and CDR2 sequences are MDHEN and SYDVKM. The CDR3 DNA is TGTGCCACCCAGAGGGGGTCTGGGCCCCAGCATTTT. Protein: CATQRGSGPQHF.

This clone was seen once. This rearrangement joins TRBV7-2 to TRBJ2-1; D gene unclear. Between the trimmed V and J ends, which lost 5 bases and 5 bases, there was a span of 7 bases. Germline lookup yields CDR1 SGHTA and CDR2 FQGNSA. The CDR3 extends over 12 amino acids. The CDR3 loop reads CASSTDNNEQFF. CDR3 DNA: TGTGCCAGCAGCACAGACAACAATGAGCAGTTCTTC. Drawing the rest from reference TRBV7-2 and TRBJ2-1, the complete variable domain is GAGVSQSPSNKVTEKGKDVELRCDPISGHTALYWYRQSLGQGLEFLIYFQGNSAPDKSGLPSDRFSAERTGGSVSTLTIQRTQQEDSAVYLCASSTDNNEQFFGPGTRLTVL.

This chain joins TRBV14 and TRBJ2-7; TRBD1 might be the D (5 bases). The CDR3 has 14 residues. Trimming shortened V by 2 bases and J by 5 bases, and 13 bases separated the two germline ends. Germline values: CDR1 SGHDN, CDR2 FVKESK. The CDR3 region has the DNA TGTGCCAGCAGCCAACTTATCCAGGACAACGAGCAGTACTTC. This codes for CASSQLIQDNEQYF.

The chain's CDR3 is CASSLRGGSGTSTDTQYF. The CDR3 nucleotides are TGTGCCAGCAGCTTGAGAGGCGGTAGCGGAACTAGCACAGATACGCAGTATTTT. The chain couples TRBV11-3 to TRBJ2-3; D is perhaps TRBD2 (6 bases). Germline assignment: CDR1 SGHNT and CDR2 YENEEA. The CDR3 contains 18 residues. Between the trimmed V and J ends, which lost 3 bases and 0 bases, there was a span of 19 bases. Looking up the rest from reference TRBV11-3 and TRBJ2-3 gives the full variable domain: EAGVVQSPRYKIIEKKQPVAFWCNPISGHNTLYWYLQNLGQGPELLIRYENEEAVDDSQLPKDRFSAERLKGVDSTLKIQPAELGDSAVYLCASSLRGGSGTSTDTQYFGPGTRLTVL.

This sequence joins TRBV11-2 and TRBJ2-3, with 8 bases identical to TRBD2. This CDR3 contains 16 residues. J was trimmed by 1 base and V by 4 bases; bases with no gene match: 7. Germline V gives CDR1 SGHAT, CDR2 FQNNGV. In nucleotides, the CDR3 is TGTGCCAGCAGCTCCGAGCGGGAGTATCGCACAGATACGCAGTATTTT. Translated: CASSSEREYRTDTQYF.

As DNA, the CDR3 is TGTGCCAGCAGCCCGGGACTAGCGGGAGGCTCGGGGGAGCAGTACTTC. Translation: CASSPGLAGGSGEQYF. This chain joins TRBV9 and TRBJ2-7; 15 bases match TRBD2. CDR1 SGDLS and CDR2 YYNGEE come from the germline V gene. The CDR3 is 16 amino acids. The trim removed 4 bases at V and 7 bases at J, leaving 9 bases unmatched.

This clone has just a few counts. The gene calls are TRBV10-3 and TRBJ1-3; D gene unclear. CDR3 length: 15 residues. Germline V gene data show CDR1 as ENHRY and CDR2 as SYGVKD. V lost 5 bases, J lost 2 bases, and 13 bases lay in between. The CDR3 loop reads CAISMGGAAGNTIYF. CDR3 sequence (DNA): TGTGCCATCAGTATGGGAGGTGCCGCTGGAAACACCATATATTTT.

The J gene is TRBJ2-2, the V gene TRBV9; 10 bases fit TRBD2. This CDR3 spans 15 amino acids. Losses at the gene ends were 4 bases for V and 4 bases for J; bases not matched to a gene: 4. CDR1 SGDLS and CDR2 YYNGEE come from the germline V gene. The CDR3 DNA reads TGTGCCAGCAGCCCTAGCGGGAGTCTCACCGGGGAGCTGTTTTTT. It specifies CASSPSGSLTGELFF.

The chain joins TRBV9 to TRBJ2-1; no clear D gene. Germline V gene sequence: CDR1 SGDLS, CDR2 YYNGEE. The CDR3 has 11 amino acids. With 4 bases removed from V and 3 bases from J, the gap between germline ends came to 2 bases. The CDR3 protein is CASSIYNEQFF. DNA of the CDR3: TGTGCCAGCAGCATCTACAATGAGCAGTTCTTC.

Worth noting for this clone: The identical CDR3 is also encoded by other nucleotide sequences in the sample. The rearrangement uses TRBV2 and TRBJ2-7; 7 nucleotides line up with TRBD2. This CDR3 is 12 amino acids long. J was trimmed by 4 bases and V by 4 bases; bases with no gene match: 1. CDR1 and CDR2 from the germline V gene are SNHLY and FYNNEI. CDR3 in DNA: TGTGCCAGCAGTGGAGCGGGGTACGAGCAGTACTTC. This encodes CASSGAGYEQYF.

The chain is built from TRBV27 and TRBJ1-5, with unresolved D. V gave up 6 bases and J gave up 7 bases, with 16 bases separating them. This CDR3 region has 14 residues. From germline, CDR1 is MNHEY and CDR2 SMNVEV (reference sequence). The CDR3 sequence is CASSPGWDFQPQHF. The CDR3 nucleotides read TGTGCCAGCAGCCCCGGGTGGGATTTCCAGCCCCAGCATTTT.

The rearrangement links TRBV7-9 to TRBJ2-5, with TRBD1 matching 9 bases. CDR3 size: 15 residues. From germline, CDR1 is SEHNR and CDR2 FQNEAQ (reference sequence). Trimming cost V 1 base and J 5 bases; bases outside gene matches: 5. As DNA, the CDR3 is TGTGCCAGCAGCTTAGACGGGACAGGGCGGGAGACCCAGTACTTC. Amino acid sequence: CASSLDGTGRETQYF.

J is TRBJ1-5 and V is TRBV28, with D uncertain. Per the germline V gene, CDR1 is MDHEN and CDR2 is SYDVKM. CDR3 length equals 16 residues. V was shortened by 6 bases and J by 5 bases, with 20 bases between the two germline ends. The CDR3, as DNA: TGTGCCAGCAGCTATTTACAACGACGCCCGGATCAGCCCCAGCATTTT. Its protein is CASSYLQRRPDQPQHF.

CDR3 sequence: CASSTPGQGYYEQYF. CDR3 DNA sequence: TGCGCCAGCAGCACACCGGGACAGGGGTACTACGAGCAGTACTTC. This chain uses TRBV5-1 with TRBJ2-7; 10 nucleotides line up with TRBD1. V gave up 4 bases and J gave up 3 bases; unmatched junction bases: 7. The CDR3 has 15 residues. From germline, CDR1 is SGHRS and CDR2 YFSETQ.

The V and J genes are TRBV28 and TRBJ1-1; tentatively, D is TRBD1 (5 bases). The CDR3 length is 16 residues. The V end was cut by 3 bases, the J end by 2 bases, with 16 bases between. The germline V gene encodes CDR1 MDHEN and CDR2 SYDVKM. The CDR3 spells CASSFQGGATNTEAFF. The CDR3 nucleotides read TGTGCCAGCAGTTTTCAGGGAGGAGCTACTAACACTGAAGCTTTCTTT. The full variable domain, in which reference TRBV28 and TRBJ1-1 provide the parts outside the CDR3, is DVKVTQSSRYLVKRTGEKVFLECVQDMDHENMFWYRQDPGLGLRLIYFSYDVKMKEKGDIPEGYSVSREKKERFSLILESASTNQTSMYLCASSFQGGATNTEAFFGQGTRLTVV.

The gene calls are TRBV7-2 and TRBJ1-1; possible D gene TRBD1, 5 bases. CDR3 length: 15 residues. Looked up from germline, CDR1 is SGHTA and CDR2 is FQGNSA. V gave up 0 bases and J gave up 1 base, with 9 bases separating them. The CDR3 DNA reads TGTGCCAGCAGCTTAGCTCTTGGGGGGAACACTGAAGCTTTCTTT. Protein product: CASSLALGGNTEAFF.

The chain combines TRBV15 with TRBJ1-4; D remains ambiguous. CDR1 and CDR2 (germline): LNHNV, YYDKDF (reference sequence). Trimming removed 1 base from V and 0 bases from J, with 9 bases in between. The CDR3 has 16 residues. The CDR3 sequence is CATSRGNPATNEKLFF. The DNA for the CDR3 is TGTGCCACCAGCAGAGGCAATCCTGCAACTAATGAAAAACTGTTTTTT.

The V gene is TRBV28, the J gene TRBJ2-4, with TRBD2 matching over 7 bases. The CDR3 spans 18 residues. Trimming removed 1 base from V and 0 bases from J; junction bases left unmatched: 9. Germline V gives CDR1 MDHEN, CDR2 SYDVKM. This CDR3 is CASSLFRSGDLAKNIQYF. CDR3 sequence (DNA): TGTGCCAGCAGTTTATTTAGGAGCGGGGACCTAGCCAAAAACATTCAGTACTTC. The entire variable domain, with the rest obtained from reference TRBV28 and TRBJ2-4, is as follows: DVKVTQSSRYLVKRTGEKVFLECVQDMDHENMFWYRQDPGLGLRLIYFSYDVKMKEKGDIPEGYSVSREKKERFSLILESASTNQTSMYLCASSLFRSGDLAKNIQYFGAGTRLSVL.

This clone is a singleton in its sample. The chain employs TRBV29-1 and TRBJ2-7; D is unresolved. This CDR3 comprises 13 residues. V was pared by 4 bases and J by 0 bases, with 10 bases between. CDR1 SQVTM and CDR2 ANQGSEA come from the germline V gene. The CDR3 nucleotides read TGCAGCGTTGTTCGGACCGGCTCCTACGAGCAGTACTTC. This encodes CSVVRTGSYEQYF.

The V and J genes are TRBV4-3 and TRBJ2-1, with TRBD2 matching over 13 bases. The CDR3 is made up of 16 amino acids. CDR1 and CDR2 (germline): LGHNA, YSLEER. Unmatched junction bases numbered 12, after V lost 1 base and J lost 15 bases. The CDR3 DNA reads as TGCGCCAGCAGCCAAGGGACCCCGGGACTAGCGGGACCACGGTTCTTC. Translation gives CASSQGTPGLAGPRFF.